A single sample gave rise to the 28 T cell receptor beta chains below, sequenced in a study of CD8 T cells in Susac syndrome. The authors reverse transcribed 0.5 to 1 ug RNA with random hexamers. From the immunoSEQ multiplex PCR reads, TCRdb called clonotypes with MiXCR, one entry per CDR3 protein. The sample has about 120,000 distinct CDR3 sequences, roughly 94% seen once; the top ten hold roughly 0.095%. Sequenced material: CD4+ T cells from PBMCs. Source of these receptors: a human donor in good health.

This chain connects TRBV19 to TRBJ1-5, with D uncertain. V shed 1 base and J shed 5 bases, with 9 bases lying between them. The germline V gene encodes CDR1 LNHDA and CDR2 SQIVND (reference sequence). CDR3 length: 14 residues. The CDR3 DNA reads TGTGCCAGTAGTATAGGGGGTCGGGATCAGCCCCAGCATTTT. Translation gives CASSIGGRDQPQHF.

The chain recombines TRBV7-9 with TRBJ1-5, with D perhaps TRBD1 (6 bases). The V end was cut by 0 bases, the J end by 1 base, with 7 bases between. Germline assignment: CDR1 SEHNR and CDR2 FQNEAQ (reference sequence). The CDR3 contains 15 residues. DNA of the CDR3: TGTGCCAGCAGCTTAGCGGACAGAAGCAATCAGCCCCAGCATTTT. This encodes CASSLADRSNQPQHF.

DNA for the CDR3: TGTGCCAGCAGCCAGTTAGGACAGGGCGAAGATACGCAGTATTTT. Its protein is CASSQLGQGEDTQYF. V gene TRBV7-8 combines with J gene TRBJ2-3; TRBD1 matches at 8 bases. Germline values: CDR1 SGHVS, CDR2 FQNEAQ. This CDR3 is built from 15 residues. With 5 bases clipped from V and 5 bases from J, the junction kept 9 bases outside the gene matches.

This rearrangement joins TRBV18 to TRBJ2-5; 7 nucleotides agree with TRBD2. CDR3 length: 16 residues. Unmatched junction bases numbered 12, after V lost 4 bases and J lost 4 bases. Germline V gives CDR1 KGHSH, CDR2 LQKENI. Here the CDR3 DNA reads TGTGCCAGCTCACAGGAGCGGGGCGTTGAAGGAGAGACCCAGTACTTC. Its protein is CASSQERGVEGETQYF.

J is TRBJ2-5 and V is TRBV19; possible D gene TRBD1, 5 bases. CDR3 length equals 14 residues. Trimming took 0 bases from V and 0 from J, leaving 5 bases between them. CDR1 and CDR2 (germline): LNHDA, SQIVND (reference sequence). The CDR3 region has the DNA TGTGCCAGTAGTATAGACAGGGACCAAGAGACCCAGTACTTC. This translates into CASSIDRDQETQYF.

CDR3 sequence (DNA): TGTGCCAGCAGGGGCCGCAGAGGGGCCTATGGCTACACCTTC. Translating it yields CASRGRRGAYGYTF. The chain combines TRBV12-3 or TRBV12-4 with TRBJ1-2; a possible D gene is TRBD1 (5 bases). The CDR3 contains 14 residues. V was pared by 6 bases and J by 4 bases, with 15 bases between.

The CDR3 loop reads CASGLVQGAGNEQFF. Written as DNA, the CDR3 is TGTGCTAGTGGTTTGGTACAGGGGGCGGGAAATGAGCAGTTCTTC. The rearrangement joins TRBV12-5 to TRBJ2-1; 9 bases align to TRBD1. Germline trimming cut 0 bases from V and 7 bases from J; bases unmatched to any gene: 4. The CDR3 is 15 amino acids. CDR1 is LGHNT and CDR2 is FRNRAP in the germline V gene.

The rearrangement joins TRBV20-1 to TRBJ1-1; tentatively, D is TRBD1 (6 bases). Trimming took off 2 bases at V and 6 bases at J, with 22 bases between the two ends. Germline V lookup: CDR1 DFQATT, CDR2 SNEGSKA (reference sequence). CDR3 length: 16 residues. Written as DNA, the CDR3 is TGCAGTGCTAGACCGCAAGGGCTCAGGGGCACAGCTGAAGCTTTCTTT. Translated: CSARPQGLRGTAEAFF.

The gene calls are TRBV20-1 and TRBJ1-4; D gene uncertain. Trimming removed 6 bases at V and 4 bases at J, with 12 bases between. The CDR3 extends over 13 amino acids. CDR1 DFQATT and CDR2 SNEGSKA come from the germline V gene (reference sequence). CDR3 nucleotide sequence: TGCAGTGCAGGTGGCAGTGGTAATGAAAAACTGTTTTTT. Amino acids: CSAGGSGNEKLFF.

This clonotype was counted once. This chain connects TRBV5-6 to TRBJ2-5, with D tentatively TRBD1 (5 bases). The germline V gene encodes CDR1 SGHDT and CDR2 YYEEEE. The CDR3 has 13 amino acids. V was clipped by 2 bases and J by 1 base, with 6 bases between them. CDR3 in DNA: TGTGCCAGCAGCTTCGACAGCCAAGAGACCCAGTACTTC. Its protein is CASSFDSQETQYF.

The chain recombines TRBV20-1 with TRBJ2-7; D ambiguous. The V gene lost 6 bases and the J gene lost 2 bases, with 17 bases spanning the gap. There are 14 residues in the CDR3. The V gene's germline CDR1 is DFQATT and CDR2 SNEGSKA (reference sequence). This CDR3 reads CSASLLPRPYEQYF. CDR3 nucleotides: TGCAGTGCCAGCCTTCTACCCCGCCCCTACGAGCAGTACTTC.

This clonotype is a singleton in its sample. This sequence joins TRBV5-6 and TRBJ2-4; D is uncertain. The ends were cut back, 0 bases at V and 14 bases at J, with 9 bases in the middle. The CDR3 is made up of 11 amino acids. Germline lookup yields CDR1 SGHDT and CDR2 YYEEEE. The CDR3 is CASSLANREYF. For the CDR3, the DNA is TGTGCCAGCAGCTTGGCCAATCGAGAGTACTTC.

The genes are TRBV5-8 and TRBJ2-3; 10 nucleotides agree with TRBD2. Germline assignment: CDR1 SGHTS and CDR2 YDEGEE. V dropped 4 bases and J dropped 2; count of bases not matched to a gene: 7. The CDR3 is made up of 16 amino acids. The CDR3 loop reads CASSPGTSAFTDTQYF. CDR3 coding DNA: TGTGCCAGCAGCCCGGGGACTAGCGCCTTCACAGATACGCAGTATTTT.

This clonotype occurred once. The rearrangement uses TRBV18 and TRBJ2-1, with 11 bases identical to TRBD1. Germline V gives CDR1 KGHSH, CDR2 LQKENI. This CDR3 comprises 16 residues. V was pared by 4 bases and J by 9 bases, with 11 bases of the junction left unmatched. Here the CDR3 reads CASSQTGTGGNSEQFF. CDR3 nucleotides: TGTGCCAGCTCACAAACAGGGACAGGGGGGAACAGTGAGCAGTTCTTC.

J is TRBJ1-5 and V is TRBV19; 9 bases match TRBD1. The CDR3 has 15 residues. Germline V gene data show CDR1 as LNHDA and CDR2 as SQIVND (reference sequence). V lost 2 bases, J lost 2 bases, and 1 base stayed unmatched. The CDR3, as DNA: TGTGCCAGTAGTATAAGGACAGGGGGCAATCAGCCCCAGCATTTT. This codes for CASSIRTGGNQPQHF.

The rearrangement links TRBV2 to TRBJ1-2, with D perhaps TRBD1 (6 bases). V was shortened by 3 bases and J by 7 bases, with 15 bases between the two germline ends. The CDR3 is 14 residues long. In germline, CDR1 is SNHLY, CDR2 FYNNEI. Here the CDR3 DNA reads TGTGCCAGCAGTGACGGGGGGCACGCGGGTGGCTACACCTTC. Translated, it gives CASSDGGHAGGYTF.

The chain has TRBV29-1 and TRBJ2-1, with 8 bases fitting TRBD2. The germline V gene encodes CDR1 SQVTM and CDR2 ANQGSEA. The CDR3 spans 14 residues. Germline trimming cut 4 bases from V and 9 bases from J; bases unmatched to any gene: 11. The chain's CDR3 is CSVGLLAGRTEQFF. CDR3 DNA: TGCAGCGTTGGTTTGTTAGCGGGGCGTACTGAGCAGTTCTTC.

The V and J genes are TRBV5-1 and TRBJ2-1, with a possible D match to TRBD2 (7 bases). V lost 4 bases to trimming and J lost 0 bases, with 17 bases between them. There are 17 residues in the CDR3. CDR1 is SGHRS and CDR2 is YFSETQ in the germline V gene. For the CDR3, the DNA is TGCGCCAGCAGCCCTTCGGGGGGCGCGAGCTCCTACAATGAGCAGTTCTTC. Amino acids: CASSPSGGASSYNEQFF.

In DNA, the CDR3 is TGTGCCACCAGTGTGGGATCCAACTACGAGCAGTACTTC. Translating gives CATSVGSNYEQYF. The V gene is TRBV24-1, the J gene TRBJ2-7; D call uncertain. This CDR3 is built from 13 residues. The germline V gene has CDR1 KGHDR and CDR2 SFDVKD. V lost 5 bases and J 3 bases, leaving 10 bases between the germline ends.

This chain connects TRBV6-5 to TRBJ1-2; a possible D gene is TRBD1 (6 bases). From germline, CDR1 is MNHEY and CDR2 SVGAGI. The CDR3 runs 16 residues. Trimming took 1 base from V and 2 from J, leaving 14 bases between them. CDR3 in amino acids: CASSYLGQQGNYGYTF. As DNA, the CDR3 is TGTGCCAGCAGTTACTTGGGACAACAGGGCAACTATGGCTACACCTTC.

The genes are TRBV10-1 and TRBJ2-7; 14 bases map to TRBD2. Germline-derived CDR1 and CDR2 are WNHNN and SYGVQD (reference sequence). V lost 4 bases to trimming and J lost 7 bases; unmatched junction nucleotides: 9. The CDR3 is 16 residues long. CDR3 nucleotide sequence: TGCGCCAGCAGTGCCGGGACTAGCGGGAGAGTCGGAGAGCAGTACTTC. Translating it yields CASSAGTSGRVGEQYF.

V usage is TRBV29-1 and J usage is TRBJ2-4; no definite D call. With 5 bases removed from V and 15 bases from J, the gap between germline ends came to 14 bases. The germline V gene encodes CDR1 SQVTM and CDR2 ANQGSEA. The CDR3 sequence is 10 residues long. The CDR3: CSVSDKDGYF. In nucleotides, the CDR3 is TGCAGCGTTTCAGACAAGGATGGGTACTTC.

The chain combines TRBV29-1 with TRBJ2-1; 8 bases match TRBD2. The CDR3 runs 15 residues. Looked up from germline, CDR1 is SQVTM and CDR2 is ANQGSEA. J gave up 6 bases and V 2 bases, and 9 bases lay outside the gene matches. DNA of the CDR3: TGCAGCGTTGAACAAGCACCCGGACTAGCCAATGAGCAGTTCTTC. It codes for CSVEQAPGLANEQFF.

The V and J genes are TRBV3-1 and TRBJ1-4; 9 bases align to TRBD1. Germline V gene lookup returns CDR1 LGHDT and CDR2 YNNKEL (reference sequence). The CDR3 totals 15 residues. J gave up 7 bases and V 4 bases, and 7 bases lay outside the gene matches. The CDR3 spells CASSLQQGAGEKLFF. CDR3 coding DNA: TGTGCCAGCAGCCTACAACAGGGGGCGGGTGAAAAACTGTTTTTT.

The chain combines TRBV5-1 with TRBJ2-1, with D possibly being TRBD2 (6 bases). This CDR3 is 14 amino acids long. The germline gives CDR1 SGHRS, CDR2 YFSETQ. Trimming shortened V by 6 bases and J by 7 bases, and 17 bases separated the two germline ends. The CDR3 spells CASTSGSGRNEQFF. CDR3 in DNA: TGCGCCAGCACCTCCGGGTCCGGGAGAAATGAGCAGTTCTTC.

The chain joins TRBV30 to TRBJ2-5; D call uncertain. V was trimmed by 0 bases and J by 4 bases, leaving 9 bases between them. The CDR3 runs to 13 residues. Looked up from germline, CDR1 is GTSNPN and CDR2 is SVGIG (reference sequence). The CDR3 sequence is CAWSVSLAETQYF. The CDR3 nucleotides read TGTGCCTGGAGTGTATCGCTCGCAGAGACCCAGTACTTC.

V gene TRBV28 combines with J gene TRBJ1-5, with D unresolved. The V and J ends lost 5 bases and 2 bases respectively, with 19 bases between them. From germline, CDR1 is MDHEN and CDR2 SYDVKM. This CDR3 has 17 amino acids. CDR3 in DNA: TGTGCCAGCAGTCCCTTCGGCGGGAATATAGGCAATCAGCCCCAGCATTTT. Translating gives CASSPFGGNIGNQPQHF.

The chain carries TRBV7-2 and TRBJ1-4; TRBD1 aligns across 7 bases. This CDR3 is 14 amino acids long. V trimming: 3 bases; J trimming: 6 bases; junction bases outside the gene matches: 4. In germline, CDR1 is SGHTA, CDR2 FQGNSA. The CDR3 loop reads CASSFDRAHEKLFF. The DNA of the CDR3 is TGTGCCAGCAGCTTCGACAGGGCCCATGAAAAACTGTTTTTT.